This T cell receptor (beta chain) came from a study of cytomegalovirus exposure and HLA in healthy donors. Broader study findings: An analysis that came later showed most CMV-associated TCR beta chains appearing HLA-restricted. Presence/absence analysis assumed near-uniform sequencing depth across donors.

The PCR had 60 Vbeta and 13 Jbeta primers. The repertoire was sequenced with immunoSEQ multiplex PCR; TCRdb's copy has only in-frame clones and lacks some. The table has approximately 81,000 clones, approximately 84% seen once; the top ten hold 2% to 3%. The CDR3 runs to 13 residues. Trimming stripped 4 bases from V and 5 bases from J, with 9 bases between. Germline lookup yields CDR1 MNHNY and CDR2 SVGAGI (reference sequence). About this clone itself: The antigen is not known.

V gene TRBV6-6 combines with J gene TRBJ2-1; D possibly corresponds to TRBD1 (6 bases). This receptor was identified in a woman between 45 and 60 years old in good health and CMV-seronegative. The source material was PBMCs. CDR3 amino acids: CASSFQGNNEQFF. The CDR3 DNA reads TGTGCCAGCAGTTTCCAGGGGAACAATGAGCAGTTCTTC.